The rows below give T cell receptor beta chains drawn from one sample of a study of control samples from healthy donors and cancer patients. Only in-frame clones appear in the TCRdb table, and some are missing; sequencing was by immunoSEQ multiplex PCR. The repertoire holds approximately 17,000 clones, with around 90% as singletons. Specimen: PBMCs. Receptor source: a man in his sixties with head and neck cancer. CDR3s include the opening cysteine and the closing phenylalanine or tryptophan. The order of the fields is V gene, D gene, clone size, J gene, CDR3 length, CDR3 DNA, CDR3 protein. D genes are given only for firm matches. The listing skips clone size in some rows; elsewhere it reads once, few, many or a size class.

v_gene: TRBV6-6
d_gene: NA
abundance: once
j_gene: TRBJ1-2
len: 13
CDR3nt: TGTGCCAGCAAGGACCCAGCTAACTATGGCTACACCTTC
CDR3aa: CASKDPANYGYTF

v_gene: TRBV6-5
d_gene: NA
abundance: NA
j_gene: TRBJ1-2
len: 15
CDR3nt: TGTGCCAGCAGACCTCCCGAGGCGGCAGTCTATGTCTACACCTTC
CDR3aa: CASRPPEAAVYVYTF

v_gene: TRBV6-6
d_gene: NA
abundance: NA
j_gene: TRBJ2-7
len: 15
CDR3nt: TGTGCCAGCACCAATAGGAGGACAGAGTCCTCCGAGCAGTACTTC
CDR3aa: CASTNRRTESSEQYF

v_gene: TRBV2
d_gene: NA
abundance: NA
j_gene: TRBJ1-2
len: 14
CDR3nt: TGTGCCAGCAGTGCACAGGGTAAGGGCTATGGCTACACCTTC
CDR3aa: CASSAQGKGYGYTF

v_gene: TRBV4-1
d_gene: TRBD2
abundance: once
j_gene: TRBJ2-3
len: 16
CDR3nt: TGCGCCAGCAGCCAAAGGACTAGCGGGGGCACAGATACGCAGTATTTT
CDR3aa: CASSQRTSGGTDTQYF

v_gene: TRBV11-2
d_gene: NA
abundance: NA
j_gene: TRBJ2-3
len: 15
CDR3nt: TGTGCCAGCAGCTTAGTACGGACTAGCACAGATACGCAGTATTTT
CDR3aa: CASSLVRTSTDTQYF

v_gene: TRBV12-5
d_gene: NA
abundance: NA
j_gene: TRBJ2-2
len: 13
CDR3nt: NA
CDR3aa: CASGLGGARSCFF

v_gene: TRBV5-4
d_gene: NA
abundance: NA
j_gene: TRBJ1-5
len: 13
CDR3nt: TGTGCCAGCAGCTTTGGGAGGGATCAGCCCCAGCATTTT
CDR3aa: CASSFGRDQPQHF

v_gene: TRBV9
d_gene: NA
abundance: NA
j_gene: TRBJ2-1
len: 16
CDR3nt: TGTGCCAGCAGCCCCCAGGGAGGAGGTAGTTACAATGAGCAGTTCTTC
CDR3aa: CASSPQGGGSYNEQFF

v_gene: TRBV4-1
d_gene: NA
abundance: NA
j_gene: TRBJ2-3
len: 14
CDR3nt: TGCGCCAGCAGCCAAGATCGAGGACTAGATACGCAGTATTTT
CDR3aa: CASSQDRGLDTQYF

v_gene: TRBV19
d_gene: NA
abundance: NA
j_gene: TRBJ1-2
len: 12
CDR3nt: TGTGCCAGTAGTTCCCGCCAGGGCGGCTACACCTTC
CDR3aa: CASSSRQGGYTF

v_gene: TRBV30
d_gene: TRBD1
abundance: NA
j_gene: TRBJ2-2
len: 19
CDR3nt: TGTGCCTGGATACTTGGACAGGGCGACCTTTCTCACTCAACCGGGGAGCTGTTTTTT
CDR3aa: CAWILGQGDLSHSTGELFF

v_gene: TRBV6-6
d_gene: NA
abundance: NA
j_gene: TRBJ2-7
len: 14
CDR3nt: TGTGCCAGCACCCTGGGGGGCAGGGGGACCGAGCAGTACTTC
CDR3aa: CASTLGGRGTEQYF

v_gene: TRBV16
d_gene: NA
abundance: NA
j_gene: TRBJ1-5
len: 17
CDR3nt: TGTGCCAGCAGCCAGCCCTGGGGGGGGCTAAGAAATCAGCCCCAGCATTTT
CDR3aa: CASSQPWGGLRNQPQHF

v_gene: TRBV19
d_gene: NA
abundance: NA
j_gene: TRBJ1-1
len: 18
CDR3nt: TGTGCCAGTAGTATAGCCCTCTCGGGGGGCTGGGGCAACACTGAAGCTTTCTTT
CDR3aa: CASSIALSGGWGNTEAFF

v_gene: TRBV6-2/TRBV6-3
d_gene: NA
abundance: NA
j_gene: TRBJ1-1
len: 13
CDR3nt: NA
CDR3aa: CASSFLENTEAFF

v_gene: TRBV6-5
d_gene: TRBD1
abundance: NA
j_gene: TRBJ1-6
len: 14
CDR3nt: TGTGCCAGCAGTCTAAACAGGGGGGATTCACCCCTCCACTTT
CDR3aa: CASSLNRGDSPLHF

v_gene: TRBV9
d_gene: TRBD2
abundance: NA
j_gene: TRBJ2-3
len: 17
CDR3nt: TGTGCCAGCAGCGTAGGGCTAAGCGGGGGACTGACAGATACGCAGTATTTT
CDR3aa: CASSVGLSGGLTDTQYF

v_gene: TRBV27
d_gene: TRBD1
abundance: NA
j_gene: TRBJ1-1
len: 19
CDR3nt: TGTGCCAGCAGTCCAGTCCCGGGACAGGGATCCCCCTTGTCCACTGAAGCTTTCTTT
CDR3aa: CASSPVPGQGSPLSTEAFF

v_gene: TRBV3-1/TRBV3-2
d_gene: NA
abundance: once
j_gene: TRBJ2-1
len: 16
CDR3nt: TGTGCCAGCAGCCAGCCCGGGACTCAAACGGCCAATGAGCAGTTCTTC
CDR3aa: CASSQPGTQTANEQFF

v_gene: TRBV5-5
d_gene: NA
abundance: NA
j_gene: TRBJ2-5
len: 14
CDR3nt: TGTGCCAGCAGCTCCGGGTTAGGGCAAGAGACCCAGTACTTC
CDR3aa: CASSSGLGQETQYF

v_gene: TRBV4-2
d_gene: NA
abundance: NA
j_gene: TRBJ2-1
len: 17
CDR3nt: TGTGCCAGCAGCCAAGCAAGGGGAGGGGGGGCGAGGAATGAGCAGTTCTTC
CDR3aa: CASSQARGGGARNEQFF

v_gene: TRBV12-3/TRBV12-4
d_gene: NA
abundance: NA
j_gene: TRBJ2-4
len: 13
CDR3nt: TGTGCCAGCAGTTTAAGCCCGGGGGACCCTTGGTACTTC
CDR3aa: CASSLSPGDPWYF

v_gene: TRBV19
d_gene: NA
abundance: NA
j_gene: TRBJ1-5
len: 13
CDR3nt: TGTGCCAGTAGTGTCGCGGGATATCAGCCCCAGCATTTT
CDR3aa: CASSVAGYQPQHF

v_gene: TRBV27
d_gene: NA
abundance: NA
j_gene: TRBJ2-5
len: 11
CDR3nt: TGTGCCAGCATGAGGGGCTCCACCCAGTACTTC
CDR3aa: CASMRGSTQYF

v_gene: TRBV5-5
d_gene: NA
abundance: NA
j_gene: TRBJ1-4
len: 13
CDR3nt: TGTGCCAGCAGCTCCGGGACACAAGAAAAACTGTTTTTT
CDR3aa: CASSSGTQEKLFF

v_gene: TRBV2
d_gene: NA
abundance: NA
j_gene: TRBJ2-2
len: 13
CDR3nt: TGTGCCAGCAGTGACTCAAGGACCGGGGAGCTGTTTTTT
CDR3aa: CASSDSRTGELFF

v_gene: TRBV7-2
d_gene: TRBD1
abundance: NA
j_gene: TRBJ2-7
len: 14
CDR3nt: TGTGCCAGCAGCTTACGACAGGGGAGCAACGAGCAGTACTTC
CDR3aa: CASSLRQGSNEQYF

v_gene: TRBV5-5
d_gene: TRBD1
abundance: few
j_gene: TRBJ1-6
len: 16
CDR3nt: TGTGCCAGCAGCTCGACAGGGCCCGAAAATAATTCACCCCTCCACTTT
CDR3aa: CASSSTGPENNSPLHF

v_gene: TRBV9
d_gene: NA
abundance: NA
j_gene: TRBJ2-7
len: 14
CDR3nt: TGTGCCAGCAGCGCGACCGGGGGCACCTACGAGCAGTACTTC
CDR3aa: CASSATGGTYEQYF

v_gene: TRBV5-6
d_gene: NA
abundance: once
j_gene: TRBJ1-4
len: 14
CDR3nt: TGTGCCAGCGGGTCCCGGGCTGCGGGTGAAAAACTGTTTTTT
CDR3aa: CASGSRAAGEKLFF

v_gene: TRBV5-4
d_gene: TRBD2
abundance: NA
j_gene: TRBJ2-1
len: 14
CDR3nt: TGTGCCAGCAGCCGGGGGGGGGCGACGGATGAGCAGTTCTTC
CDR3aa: CASSRGGATDEQFF

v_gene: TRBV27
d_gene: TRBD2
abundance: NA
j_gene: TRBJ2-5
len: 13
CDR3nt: TGTGCCAGCACCGCGCCGGGGGGAGAGACCCAGTACTTC
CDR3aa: CASTAPGGETQYF

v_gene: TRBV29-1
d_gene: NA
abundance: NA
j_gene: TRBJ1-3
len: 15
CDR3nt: TGCAGCGTTGATGTGGGGCAGATCTCTGGAAACACCATATATTTT
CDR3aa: CSVDVGQISGNTIYF

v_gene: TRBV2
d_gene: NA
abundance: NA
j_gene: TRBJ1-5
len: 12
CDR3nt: TGTGCCAGCCGGGGCGTAAATCAGCCCCAGCATTTT
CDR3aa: CASRGVNQPQHF

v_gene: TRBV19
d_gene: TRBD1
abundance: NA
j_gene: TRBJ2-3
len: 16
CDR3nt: TGTGCCAGTAGCCACCGGTCAGGGGGTAGAACAGATACGCAGTATTTT
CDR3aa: CASSHRSGGRTDTQYF

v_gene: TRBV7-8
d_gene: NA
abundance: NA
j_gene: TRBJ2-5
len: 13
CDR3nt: TGTGCCAGCAGCCGTAGCGGCCAAGAGACCCAGTACTTC
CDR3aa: CASSRSGQETQYF

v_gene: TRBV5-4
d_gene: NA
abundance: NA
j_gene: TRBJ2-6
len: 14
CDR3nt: TGTGCCAGCAGCTTGGAGTCAGGGGCCAACGTCCTGACTTTC
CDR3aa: CASSLESGANVLTF

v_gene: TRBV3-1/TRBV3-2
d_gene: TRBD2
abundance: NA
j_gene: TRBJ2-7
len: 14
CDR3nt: TGTGCCAGCAGCCGGACTAGCGGGAACTACGAGCAGTACTTC
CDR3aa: CASSRTSGNYEQYF

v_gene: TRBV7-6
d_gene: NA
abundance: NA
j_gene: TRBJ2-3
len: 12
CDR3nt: TGTGCCAGCAGCATTCCGCCATCTACGCAGTATTTT
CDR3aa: CASSIPPSTQYF

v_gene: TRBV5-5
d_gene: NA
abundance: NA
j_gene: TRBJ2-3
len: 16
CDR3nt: TGTGCCAGCAGCTTGAAGGCCAGGGGATTCACAGATACGCAGTATTTT
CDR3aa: CASSLKARGFTDTQYF

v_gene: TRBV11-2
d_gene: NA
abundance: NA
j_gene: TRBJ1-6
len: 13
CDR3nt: TGTGCCAGCAGCGCCGACTCTAATTCACCCCTCCACTTT
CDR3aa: CASSADSNSPLHF

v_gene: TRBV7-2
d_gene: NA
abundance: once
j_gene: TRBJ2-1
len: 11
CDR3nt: TGTGCCAGCAGCCGGAAAGGTGAGCAGTTCTTC
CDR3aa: CASSRKGEQFF

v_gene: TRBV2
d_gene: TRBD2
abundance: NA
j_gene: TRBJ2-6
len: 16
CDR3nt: TGTGCCAGCACTTGGGAGGGGAGATCTGGGGCCAACGTCCTGACTTTC
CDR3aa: CASTWEGRSGANVLTF

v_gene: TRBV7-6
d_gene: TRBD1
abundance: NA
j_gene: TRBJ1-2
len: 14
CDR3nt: TGTGCCAGCAGCCCCGGGCGACAGGGGCAGGGCTACACCTTC
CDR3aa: CASSPGRQGQGYTF

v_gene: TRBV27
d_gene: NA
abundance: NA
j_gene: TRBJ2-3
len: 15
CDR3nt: TGTGCCAGCAGTAGAGACACCCCTGGCACAGATACGCAGTATTTT
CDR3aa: CASSRDTPGTDTQYF

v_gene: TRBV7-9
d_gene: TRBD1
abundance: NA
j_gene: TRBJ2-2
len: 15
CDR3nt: TGTGCCAGCACTGAAATACAGGGGACGATCGGGGAGCTGTTTTTT
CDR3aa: CASTEIQGTIGELFF

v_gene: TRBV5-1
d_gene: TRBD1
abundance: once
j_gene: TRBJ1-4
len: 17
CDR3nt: TGCGCCAGCAGCTTGGACCCCCCCGGGCAGGGGGGAGGACAACTGTTTTTT
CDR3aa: CASSLDPPGQGGGQLFF

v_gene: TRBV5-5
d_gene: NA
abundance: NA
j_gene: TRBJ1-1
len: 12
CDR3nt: TGTGCCAGCAGCTCAATGAACACTGAAGCTTTCTTT
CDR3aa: CASSSMNTEAFF

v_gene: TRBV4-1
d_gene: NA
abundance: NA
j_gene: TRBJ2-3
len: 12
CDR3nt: TGCGCCAGCAGCCAAGTGGGGGATACGCAGTATTTT
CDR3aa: CASSQVGDTQYF